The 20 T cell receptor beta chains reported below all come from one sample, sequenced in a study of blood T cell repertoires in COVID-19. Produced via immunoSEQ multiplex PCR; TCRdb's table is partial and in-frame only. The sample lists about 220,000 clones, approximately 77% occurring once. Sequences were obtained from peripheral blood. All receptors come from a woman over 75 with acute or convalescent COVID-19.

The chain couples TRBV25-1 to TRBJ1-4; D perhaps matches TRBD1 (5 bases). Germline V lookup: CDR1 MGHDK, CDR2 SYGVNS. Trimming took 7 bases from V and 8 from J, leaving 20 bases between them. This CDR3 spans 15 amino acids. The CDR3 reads CASKGPGLRGEKLFF. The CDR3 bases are TGTGCCAGCAAGGGTCCTGGACTCCGGGGGGAAAAACTGTTTTTT.

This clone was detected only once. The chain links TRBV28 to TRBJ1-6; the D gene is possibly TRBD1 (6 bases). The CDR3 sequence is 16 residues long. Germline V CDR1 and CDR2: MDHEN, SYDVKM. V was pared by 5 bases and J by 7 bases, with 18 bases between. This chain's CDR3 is CASSPRGGTGNSPLHF. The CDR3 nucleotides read TGTGCCAGCAGTCCACGGGGGGGAACAGGGAATTCACCCCTCCACTTT.

The CDR3 spells CASSLVSREGYTF. CDR3 sequence (DNA): TGTGCCAGCAGTTTAGTATCGCGGGAAGGCTACACCTTC. V usage is TRBV12-3 or TRBV12-4 and J usage is TRBJ1-2; no clear D. Trimming removed 1 base from V and 8 bases from J, with 11 bases in between. CDR3 length: 13 amino acids.

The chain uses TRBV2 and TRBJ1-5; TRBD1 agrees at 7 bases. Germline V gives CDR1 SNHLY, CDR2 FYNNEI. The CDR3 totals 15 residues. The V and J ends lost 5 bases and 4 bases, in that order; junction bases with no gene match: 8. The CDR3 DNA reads TGTGCCAGCAGTTCCGAACAGGGGAGTAATCAGCCCCAGCATTTT. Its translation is CASSSEQGSNQPQHF. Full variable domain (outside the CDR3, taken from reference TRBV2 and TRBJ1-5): EPEVTQTPSHQVTQMGQEVILRCVPISNHLYFYWYRQILGQKVEFLVSFYNNEISEKSEIFDDQFSVERPDGSNFTLKIRSTKLEDSAMYFCASSSEQGSNQPQHFGDGTRLSIL.

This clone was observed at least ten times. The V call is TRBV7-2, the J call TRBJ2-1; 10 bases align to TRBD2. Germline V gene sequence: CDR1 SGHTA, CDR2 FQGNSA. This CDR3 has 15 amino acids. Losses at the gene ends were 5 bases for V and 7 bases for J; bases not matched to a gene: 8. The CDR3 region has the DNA TGTGCCAGCAGCATTAGCGGGGGGCTCCAGAATGAGCAGTTCTTC. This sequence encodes CASSISGGLQNEQFF.

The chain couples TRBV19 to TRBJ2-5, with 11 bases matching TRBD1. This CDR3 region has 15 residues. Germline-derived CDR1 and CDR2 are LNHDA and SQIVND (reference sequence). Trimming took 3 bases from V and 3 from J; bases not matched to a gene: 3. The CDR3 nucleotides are TGTGCCAGTAGTATGGACAGGGGGCATAAAGAGACCCAGTACTTC. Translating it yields CASSMDRGHKETQYF.

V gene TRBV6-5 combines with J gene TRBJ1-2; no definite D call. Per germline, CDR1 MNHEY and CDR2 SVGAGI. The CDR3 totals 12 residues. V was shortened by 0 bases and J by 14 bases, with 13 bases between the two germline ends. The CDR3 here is CASSYSNGDLTF. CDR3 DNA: TGTGCCAGCAGTTACTCGAACGGGGATCTGACCTTC.

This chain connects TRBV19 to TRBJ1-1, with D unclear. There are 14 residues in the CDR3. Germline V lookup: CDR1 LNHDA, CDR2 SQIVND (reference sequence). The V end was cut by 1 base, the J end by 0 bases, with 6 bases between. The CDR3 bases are TGTGCCAGTAGTATAGGAGAAATGAACACTGAAGCTTTCTTT. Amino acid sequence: CASSIGEMNTEAFF.

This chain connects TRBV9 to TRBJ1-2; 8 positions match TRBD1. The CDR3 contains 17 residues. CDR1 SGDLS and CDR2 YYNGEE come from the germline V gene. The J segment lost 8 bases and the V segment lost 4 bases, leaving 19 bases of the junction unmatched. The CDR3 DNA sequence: TGTGCCAGCAGCTCACATCCGACAGGGGCGGACCAGTGGGGCTACACCTTC. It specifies CASSSHPTGADQWGYTF.

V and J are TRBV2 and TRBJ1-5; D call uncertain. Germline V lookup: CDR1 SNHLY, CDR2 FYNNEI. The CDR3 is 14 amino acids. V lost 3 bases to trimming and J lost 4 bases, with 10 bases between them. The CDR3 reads CASSDQQINQPQHF. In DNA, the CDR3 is TGTGCCAGCAGTGACCAACAGATAAATCAGCCCCAGCATTTT.

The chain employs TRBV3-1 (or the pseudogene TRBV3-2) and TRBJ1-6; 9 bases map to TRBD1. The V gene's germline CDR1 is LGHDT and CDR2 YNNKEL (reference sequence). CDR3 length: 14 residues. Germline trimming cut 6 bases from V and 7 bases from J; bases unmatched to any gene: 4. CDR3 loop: CASRQGADNSPLHF. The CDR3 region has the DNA TGTGCCAGCAGACAGGGGGCTGACAATTCACCCCTCCACTTT.

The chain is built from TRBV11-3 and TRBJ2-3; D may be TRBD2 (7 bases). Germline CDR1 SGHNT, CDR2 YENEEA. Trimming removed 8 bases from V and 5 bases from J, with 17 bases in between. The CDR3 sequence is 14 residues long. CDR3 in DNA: TGTGCCAGCGCGGTAGGGGGGGACATAGATACGCAGTATTTT. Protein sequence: CASAVGGDIDTQYF.

Written as DNA, the CDR3 is TGTGCCAGCTCACCAGTCGGCAGGGGACCCGAGCAGTACTTC. Protein: CASSPVGRGPEQYF. The chain is built from TRBV18 and TRBJ2-7, with a weak D call TRBD1 (6 bases). The CDR3 has 14 amino acids. Deletions cut 2 bases from V and 6 bases from J, with 14 bases between. Germline loops: CDR1 KGHSH, CDR2 LQKENI.

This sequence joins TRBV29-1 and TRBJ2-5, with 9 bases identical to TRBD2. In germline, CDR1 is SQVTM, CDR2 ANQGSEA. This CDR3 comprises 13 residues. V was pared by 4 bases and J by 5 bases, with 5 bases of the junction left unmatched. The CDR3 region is CSVVAGGLETQYF. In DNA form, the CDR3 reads TGCAGCGTTGTTGCGGGGGGGCTGGAGACCCAGTACTTC.

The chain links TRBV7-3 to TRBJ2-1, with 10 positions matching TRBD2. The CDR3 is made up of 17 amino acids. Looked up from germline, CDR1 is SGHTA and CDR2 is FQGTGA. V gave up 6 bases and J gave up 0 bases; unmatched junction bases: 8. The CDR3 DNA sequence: TGTGCCAGCAGTCCGTATTTAGCGGGGGGCTCCTACAATGAGCAGTTCTTC. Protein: CASSPYLAGGSYNEQFF.

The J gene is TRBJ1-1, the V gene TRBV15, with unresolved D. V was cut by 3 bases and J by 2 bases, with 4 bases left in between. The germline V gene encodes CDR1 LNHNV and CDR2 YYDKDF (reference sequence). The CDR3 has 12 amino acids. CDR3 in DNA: TGTGCCACCAGCAGCGGTAACACTGAAGCTTTCTTT. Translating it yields CATSSGNTEAFF.

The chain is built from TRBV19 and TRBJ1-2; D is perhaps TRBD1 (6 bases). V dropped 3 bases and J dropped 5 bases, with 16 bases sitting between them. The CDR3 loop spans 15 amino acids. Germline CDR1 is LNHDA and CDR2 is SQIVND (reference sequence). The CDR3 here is CASSIHRAGTYGYTF. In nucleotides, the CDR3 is TGTGCCAGTAGTATCCACAGGGCCGGCACTTATGGCTACACCTTC.

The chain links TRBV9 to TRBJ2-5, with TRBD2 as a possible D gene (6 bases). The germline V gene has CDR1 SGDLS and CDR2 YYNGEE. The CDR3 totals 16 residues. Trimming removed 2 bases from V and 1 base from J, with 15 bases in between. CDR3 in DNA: TGTGCCAGCAGCGTTGGGGGAGGCCCCCGCCAAGAGACCCAGTACTTC. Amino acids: CASSVGGGPRQETQYF.

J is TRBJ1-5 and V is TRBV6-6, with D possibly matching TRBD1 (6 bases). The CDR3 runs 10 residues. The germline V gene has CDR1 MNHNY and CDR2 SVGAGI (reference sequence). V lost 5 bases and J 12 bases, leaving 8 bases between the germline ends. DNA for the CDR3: TGTGCCAGCAGTGACAGGCGCCAGCATTTT. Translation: CASSDRRQHF.

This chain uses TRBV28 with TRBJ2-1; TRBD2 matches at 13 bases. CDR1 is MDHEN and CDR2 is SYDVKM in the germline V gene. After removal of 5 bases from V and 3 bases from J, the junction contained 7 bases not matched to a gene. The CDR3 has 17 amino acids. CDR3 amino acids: CASSLGLAGSYYNEQFF. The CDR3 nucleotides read TGTGCCAGCAGTCTGGGACTAGCGGGGTCTTACTACAATGAGCAGTTCTTC.